These T cell receptor beta chains were read from a single sample in a study of blood T cells in healthy people across ages. Using its own MiXCR run on the 5' RACE reads, TCRdb lists one record per CDR3 protein. Of about 1.8 million distinct CDR3 sequences listed, about 50% are singletons. Source material: blood. These receptors were taken from a woman aged 40 to 50 in good health. Each CDR3 is given with its conserved first and last residue. D genes are given only for firm matches. Not every row has a clone size; where given, it reads once, few, many or a size class.

j_call v_call d_call clone_size cdr3_aa cdr3_nt
TRBJ2-7 TRBV20-1 - once CSASPGRQYEQYF TGCAGTGCTAGCCCCGGACGGCAGTACGAGCAGTACTTC
TRBJ2-5 TRBV15 TRBD2 - CATSRDPPSGGETQYF TGTGCCACCAGCAGAGATCCACCTAGCGGGGGTGAGACCCAGTACTTC
TRBJ2-1 TRBV20-1 - - CSAVVTGEGEQFF TGCAGTGCCGTTGTCACGGGAGAGGGTGAGCAGTTCTTC
TRBJ2-1 TRBV9 - - CASSVVGINNEQFF TGTGCCAGCAGCGTAGTCGGGATCAACAATGAGCAGTTCTTC
TRBJ2-3 TRBV27 - few CASSLSIWDAGDTQYF TGTGCCAGCAGTTTATCGATTTGGGACGCAGGAGATACGCAGTATTTT
TRBJ2-7 TRBV20-1 TRBD1 - CSALYTQGGLEQYF TGCAGTGCCCTTTACACACAGGGGGGCCTCGAGCAGTACTTC
TRBJ2-3 TRBV20-1 - - CSARDRLENSDTQYF TGCAGTGCTAGAGACCGACTAGAGAACTCCGATACGCAGTATTTT
TRBJ2-1 TRBV6-2/TRBV6-3 TRBD2 - CASSEAGALYNEQFF TGTGCCAGCAGTGAAGCGGGGGCCCTCTACAATGAGCAGTTCTTC
TRBJ1-2 TRBV5-1 TRBD1 - CAAWTGYGYTF TGCGCCGCATGGACAGGGTACGGCTACACCTTC
TRBJ1-2 TRBV15 TRBD1 - CATSEGGRAYGYTF TGTGCCACCAGCGAAGGGGGCAGGGCCTATGGCTACACCTTC
TRBJ2-7 TRBV11-2 TRBD1 - CASSGGQDSYEQYF TGTGCCAGCAGCGGGGGACAGGACTCCTACGAGCAGTACTTC
TRBJ2-4 TRBV28 - few CASSFPGIAKNIQYF TGTGCCAGCAGTTTCCCAGGGATAGCCAAAAACATTCAGTACTTC
TRBJ2-3 TRBV7-2 - - CASSSRGLKDTQYF TGTGCCAGCAGTTCCCGGGGCCTAAAAGATACGCAGTATTTT
TRBJ2-1 TRBV6-5 TRBD1 - CASSYLGQGLNEQFF TGTGCCAGCAGTTATTTGGGACAGGGGTTAAATGAGCAGTTCTTC
TRBJ2-7 TRBV10-3 - - CAISVQVDEQYF TGTGCCATCAGTGTTCAGGTTGACGAGCAGTACTTC
TRBJ2-7 TRBV13 - few CASSPSGQSSYEQYF TGTGCCAGCAGCCCTTCGGGACAAAGCTCCTACGAGCAGTACTTC
TRBJ2-6 TRBV5-1 TRBD2 - CASSPSGGNSGANVLTF TGCGCCAGCAGCCCAAGCGGGGGGAATTCTGGGGCCAACGTCCTGACTTTC
TRBJ1-2 TRBV20-1 - - CSATYRVGNGYGYTF TGCAGTGCAACCTACAGGGTCGGGAACGGCTATGGCTACACCTTC
TRBJ2-3 TRBV29-1 - few CSVEKTGTVRDTQYF TGCAGCGTTGAAAAAACAGGGACGGTCAGGGATACGCAGTATTTT
TRBJ2-5 TRBV20-1 - - CSARRYDFQETQYF TGCAGTGCTAGACGTTATGACTTCCAAGAGACCCAGTACTTC